This T cell receptor (beta chain) stems from a study of cytomegalovirus exposure and HLA in healthy donors. With respect to this clone: Its antigen is unknown.

The PCR contained 60 Vbeta and 13 Jbeta primers. This table comes from immunoSEQ multiplex PCR, and its TCRdb copy is limited to in-frame clones, with some not included. The table lists about 200,000 clones, around 83% of them singletons. The CDR3 covers 17 residues. J was trimmed by 6 bases and V by 3 bases; bases with no gene match: 7. Germline V gene lookup returns CDR1 SGHDN and CDR2 FVKESK. The study, taken as a whole, reports: The majority of TCR sequences were rare, yet some public TCRs appeared in many donors. A later analysis linked a missense DCLRE1C variant to TCR beta V- and J-gene trimming.

This clonotype was sampled from a woman aged 35 to 49 in good health and CMV-seronegative. Sequences were obtained from PBMCs. The chain links TRBV14 to TRBJ2-1, with 14 bases fitting TRBD2. The CDR3 loop is CASSHGTSGRTGNEQFF. DNA of the CDR3: TGTGCCAGCAGCCACGGGACTAGCGGGAGAACAGGCAATGAGCAGTTCTTC.